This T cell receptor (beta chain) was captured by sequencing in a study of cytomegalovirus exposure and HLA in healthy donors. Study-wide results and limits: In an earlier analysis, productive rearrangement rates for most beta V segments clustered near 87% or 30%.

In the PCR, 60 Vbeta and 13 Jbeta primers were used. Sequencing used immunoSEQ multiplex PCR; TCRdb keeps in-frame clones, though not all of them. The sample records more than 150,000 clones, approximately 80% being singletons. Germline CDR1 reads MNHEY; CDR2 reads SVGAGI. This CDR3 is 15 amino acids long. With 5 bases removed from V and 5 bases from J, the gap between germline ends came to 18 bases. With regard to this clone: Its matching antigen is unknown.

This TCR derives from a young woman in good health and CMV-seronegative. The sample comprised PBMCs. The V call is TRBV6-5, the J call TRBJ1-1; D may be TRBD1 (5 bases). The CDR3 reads CASSRSPGGTTEAFF. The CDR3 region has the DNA TGTGCCAGCAGTCGCAGCCCCGGCGGGACGACTGAAGCTTTCTTT.